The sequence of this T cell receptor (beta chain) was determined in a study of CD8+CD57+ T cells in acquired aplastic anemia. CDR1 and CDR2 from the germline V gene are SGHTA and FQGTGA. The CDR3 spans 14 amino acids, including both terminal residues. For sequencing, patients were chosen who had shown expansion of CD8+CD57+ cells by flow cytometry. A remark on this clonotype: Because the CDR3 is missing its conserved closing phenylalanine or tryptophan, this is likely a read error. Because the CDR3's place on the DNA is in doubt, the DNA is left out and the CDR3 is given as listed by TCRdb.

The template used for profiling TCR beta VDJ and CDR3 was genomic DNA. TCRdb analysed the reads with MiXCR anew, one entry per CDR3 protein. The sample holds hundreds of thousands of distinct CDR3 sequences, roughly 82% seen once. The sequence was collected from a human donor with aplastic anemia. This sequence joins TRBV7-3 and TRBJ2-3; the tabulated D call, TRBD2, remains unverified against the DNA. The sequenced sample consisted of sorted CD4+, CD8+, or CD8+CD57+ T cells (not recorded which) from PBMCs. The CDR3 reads CASTQAATKHLRAV.